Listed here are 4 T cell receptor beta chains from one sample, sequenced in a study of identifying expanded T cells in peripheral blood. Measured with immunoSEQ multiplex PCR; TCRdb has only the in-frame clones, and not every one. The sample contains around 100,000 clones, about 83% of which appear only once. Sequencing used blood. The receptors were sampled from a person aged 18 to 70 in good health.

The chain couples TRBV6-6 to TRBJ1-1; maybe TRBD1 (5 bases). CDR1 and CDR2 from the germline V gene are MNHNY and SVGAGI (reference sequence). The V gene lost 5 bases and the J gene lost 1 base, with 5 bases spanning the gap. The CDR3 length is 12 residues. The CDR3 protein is CASSTGNTEAFF. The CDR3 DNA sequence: TGTGCCAGCAGTACAGGGAACACTGAAGCTTTCTTT.

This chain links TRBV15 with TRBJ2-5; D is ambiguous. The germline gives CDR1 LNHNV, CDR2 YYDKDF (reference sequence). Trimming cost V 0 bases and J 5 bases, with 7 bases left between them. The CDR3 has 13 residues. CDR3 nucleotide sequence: TGTGCCACCAGCAGAGATTCCCGGGAGACCCAGTACTTC. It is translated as CATSRDSRETQYF.

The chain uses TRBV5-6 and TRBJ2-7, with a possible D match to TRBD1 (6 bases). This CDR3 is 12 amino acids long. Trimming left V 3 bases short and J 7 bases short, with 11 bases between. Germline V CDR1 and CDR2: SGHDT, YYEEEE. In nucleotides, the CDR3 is TGTGCCAGCAGCTCCTTAGGGGGAGAGCAGTACTTC. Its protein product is CASSSLGGEQYF.

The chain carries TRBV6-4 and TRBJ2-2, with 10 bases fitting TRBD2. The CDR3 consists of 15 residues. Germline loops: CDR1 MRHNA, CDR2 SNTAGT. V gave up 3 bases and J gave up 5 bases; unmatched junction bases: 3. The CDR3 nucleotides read TGTGCCAGCAGTGATACTAGCGGGGATACCGGGGAGCTGTTTTTT. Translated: CASSDTSGDTGELFF.